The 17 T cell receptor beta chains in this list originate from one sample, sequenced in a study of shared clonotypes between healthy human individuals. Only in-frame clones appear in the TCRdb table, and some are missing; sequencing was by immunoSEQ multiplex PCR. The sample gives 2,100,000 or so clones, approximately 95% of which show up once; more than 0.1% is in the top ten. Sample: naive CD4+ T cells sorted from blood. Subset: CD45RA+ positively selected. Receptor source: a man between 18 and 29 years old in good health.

The CDR3 DNA reads TGTGCCAGCAGCCGAGTAGCGGGAGGGCTCGATGAGCAGTTCTTC. Its translation: CASSRVAGGLDEQFF. J is TRBJ2-1 and V is TRBV7-2, with 11 nucleotides matching TRBD2. The CDR3 is 15 residues long. CDR1 and CDR2 (germline): SGHTA, FQGNSA. Germline trimming cut 5 bases from V and 8 bases from J; bases unmatched to any gene: 8.

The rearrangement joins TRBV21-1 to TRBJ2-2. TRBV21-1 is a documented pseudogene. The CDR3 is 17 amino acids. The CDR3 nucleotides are TGTGCCAGCAGCAAGGGGTTGATTGACGCGAACACCGGGGAGCTGTTTTTT. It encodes CASSKGLIDANTGELFF.

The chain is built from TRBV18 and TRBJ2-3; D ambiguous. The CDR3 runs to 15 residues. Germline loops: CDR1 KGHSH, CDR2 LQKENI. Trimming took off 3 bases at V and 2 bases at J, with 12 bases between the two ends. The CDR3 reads CASSPSIYPTDTQYF. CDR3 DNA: TGTGCCAGCTCACCCTCGATATACCCCACAGATACGCAGTATTTT.

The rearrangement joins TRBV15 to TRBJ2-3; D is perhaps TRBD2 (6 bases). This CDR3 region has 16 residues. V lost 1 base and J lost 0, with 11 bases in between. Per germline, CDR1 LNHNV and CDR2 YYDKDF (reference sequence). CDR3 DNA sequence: TGTGCCACCAGCAGAGGACGGGGGTCGAGCACAGATACGCAGTATTTT. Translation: CATSRGRGSSTDTQYF.

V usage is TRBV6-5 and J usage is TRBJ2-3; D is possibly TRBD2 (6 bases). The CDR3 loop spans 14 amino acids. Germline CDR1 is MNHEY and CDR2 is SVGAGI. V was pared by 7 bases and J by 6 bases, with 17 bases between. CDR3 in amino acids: CASTTRLGRDTQYF. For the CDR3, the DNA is TGTGCCAGCACCACCAGACTAGGGAGGGATACGCAGTATTTT.

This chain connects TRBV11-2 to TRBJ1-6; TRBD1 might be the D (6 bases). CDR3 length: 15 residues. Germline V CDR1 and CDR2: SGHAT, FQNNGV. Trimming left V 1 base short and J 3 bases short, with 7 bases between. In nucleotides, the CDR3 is TGTGCCAGCAGCTTAGGGACAGTCTATAATTCACCCCTCCACTTT. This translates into CASSLGTVYNSPLHF. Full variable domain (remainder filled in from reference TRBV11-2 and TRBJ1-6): EAGVAQSPRYKIIEKRQSVAFWCNPISGHATLYWYQQILGQGPKLLIQFQNNGVVDDSQLPKDRFSAERLKGVDSTLKIQPAKLEDSAVYLCASSLGTVYNSPLHFGNGTRLTVT.

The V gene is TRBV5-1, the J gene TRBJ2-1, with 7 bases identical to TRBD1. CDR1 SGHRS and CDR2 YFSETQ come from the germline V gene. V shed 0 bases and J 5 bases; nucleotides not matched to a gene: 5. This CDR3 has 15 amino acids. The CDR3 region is CASSLVQGWNNEQFF. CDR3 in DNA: TGCGCCAGCAGCTTGGTACAGGGGTGGAACAATGAGCAGTTCTTC.

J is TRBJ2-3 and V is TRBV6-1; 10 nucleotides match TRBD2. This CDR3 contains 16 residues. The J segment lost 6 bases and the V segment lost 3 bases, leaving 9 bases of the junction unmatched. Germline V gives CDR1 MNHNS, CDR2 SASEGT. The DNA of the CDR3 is TGTGCCAGCAGTGACCCCCTAGCGGGGGCGGGGGATACGCAGTATTTT. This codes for CASSDPLAGAGDTQYF.

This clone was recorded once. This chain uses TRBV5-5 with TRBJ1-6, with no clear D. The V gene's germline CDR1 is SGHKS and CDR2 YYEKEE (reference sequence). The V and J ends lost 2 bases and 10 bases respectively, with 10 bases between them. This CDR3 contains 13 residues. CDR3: CASSFEVRSPLHF. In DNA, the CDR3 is TGTGCCAGCAGCTTCGAGGTCCGGTCACCCCTCCACTTT.

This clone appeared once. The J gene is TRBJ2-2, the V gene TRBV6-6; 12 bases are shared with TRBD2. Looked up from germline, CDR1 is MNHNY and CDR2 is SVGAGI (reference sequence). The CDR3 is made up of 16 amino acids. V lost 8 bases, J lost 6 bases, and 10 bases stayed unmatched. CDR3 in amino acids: CASGASGGAPPGELFF. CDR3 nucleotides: TGTGCCAGCGGGGCTAGCGGGGGGGCCCCCCCCGGGGAGCTGTTTTTT.

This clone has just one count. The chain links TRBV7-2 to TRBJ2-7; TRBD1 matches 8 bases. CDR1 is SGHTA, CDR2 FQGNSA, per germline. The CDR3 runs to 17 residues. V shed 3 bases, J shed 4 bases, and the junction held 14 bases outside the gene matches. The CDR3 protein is CASSFKVSRTGSYEQYF. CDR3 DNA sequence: TGTGCCAGCAGCTTTAAAGTGTCCAGGACAGGGAGTTACGAGCAGTACTTC.

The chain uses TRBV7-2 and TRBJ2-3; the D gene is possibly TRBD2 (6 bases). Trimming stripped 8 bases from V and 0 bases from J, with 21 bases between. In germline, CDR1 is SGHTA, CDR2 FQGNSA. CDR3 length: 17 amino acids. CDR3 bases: TGTGCCAGCCGCAGGGACTTTTACAAAACTAGCACAGATACGCAGTATTTT. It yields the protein CASRRDFYKTSTDTQYF. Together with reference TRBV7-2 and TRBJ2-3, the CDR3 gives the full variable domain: GAGVSQSPSNKVTEKGKDVELRCDPISGHTALYWYRQSLGQGLEFLIYFQGNSAPDKSGLPSDRFSAERTGGSVSTLTIQRTQQEDSAVYLCASRRDFYKTSTDTQYFGPGTRLTVL.

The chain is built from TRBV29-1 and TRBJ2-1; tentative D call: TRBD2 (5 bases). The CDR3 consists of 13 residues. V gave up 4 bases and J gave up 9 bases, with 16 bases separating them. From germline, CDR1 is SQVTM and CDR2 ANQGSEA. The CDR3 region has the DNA TGCAGCGTTGTCGGGCGACCTGAGGGTGAGCAGTTCTTC. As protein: CSVVGRPEGEQFF.

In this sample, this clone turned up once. The CDR3 sequence: CASSLAPGSNYGYTF. The CDR3 DNA is TGCGCCAGCAGCTTGGCCCCGGGGAGTAACTATGGCTACACCTTC. V gene TRBV5-1 combines with J gene TRBJ1-2; no firm D call. The ends were cut back, 0 bases at V and 1 base at J, with 10 bases in the middle. This CDR3 is built from 15 residues. Germline CDR1 and CDR2: SGHRS and YFSETQ.

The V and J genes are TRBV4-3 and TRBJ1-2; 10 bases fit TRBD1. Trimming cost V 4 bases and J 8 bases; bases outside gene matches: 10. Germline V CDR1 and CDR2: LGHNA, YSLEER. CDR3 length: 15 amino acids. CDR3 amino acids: CASSLNDRGQNGYTF. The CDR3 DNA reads TGCGCCAGCAGCCTAAACGACAGGGGGCAAAACGGCTACACCTTC.

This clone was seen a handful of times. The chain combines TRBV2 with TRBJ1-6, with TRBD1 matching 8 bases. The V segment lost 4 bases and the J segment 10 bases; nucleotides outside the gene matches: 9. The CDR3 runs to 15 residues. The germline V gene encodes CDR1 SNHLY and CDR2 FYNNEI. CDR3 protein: CASSADRALGSPLHF. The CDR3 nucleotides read TGTGCCAGCAGTGCGGACAGGGCACTGGGGTCACCCCTCCACTTT.

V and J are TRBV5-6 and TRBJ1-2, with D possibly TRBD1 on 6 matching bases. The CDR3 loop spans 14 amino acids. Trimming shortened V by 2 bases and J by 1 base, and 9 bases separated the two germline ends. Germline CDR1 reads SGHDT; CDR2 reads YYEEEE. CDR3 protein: CASSFGRGNYGYTF. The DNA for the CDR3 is TGTGCCAGCAGCTTCGGCAGGGGTAACTATGGCTACACCTTC.